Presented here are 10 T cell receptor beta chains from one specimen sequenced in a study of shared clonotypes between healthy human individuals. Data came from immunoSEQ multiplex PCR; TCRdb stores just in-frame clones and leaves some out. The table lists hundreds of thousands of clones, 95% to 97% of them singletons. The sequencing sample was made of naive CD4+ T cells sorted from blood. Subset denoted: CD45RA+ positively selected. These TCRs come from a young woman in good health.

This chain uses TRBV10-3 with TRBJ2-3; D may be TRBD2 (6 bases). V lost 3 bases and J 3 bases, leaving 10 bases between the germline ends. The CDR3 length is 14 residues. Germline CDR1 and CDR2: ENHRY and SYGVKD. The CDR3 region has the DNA TGTGCCATCAGTGAACGGGAGATTACAGATACGCAGTATTTT. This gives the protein CAISEREITDTQYF.

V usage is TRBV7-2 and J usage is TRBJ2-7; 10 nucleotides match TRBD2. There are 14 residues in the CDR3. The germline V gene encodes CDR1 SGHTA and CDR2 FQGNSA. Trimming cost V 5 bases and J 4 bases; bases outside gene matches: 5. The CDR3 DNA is TGTGCCAGCAGCAGCGGGGGGGGCCGGTACGAGCAGTACTTC. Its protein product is CASSSGGGRYEQYF.

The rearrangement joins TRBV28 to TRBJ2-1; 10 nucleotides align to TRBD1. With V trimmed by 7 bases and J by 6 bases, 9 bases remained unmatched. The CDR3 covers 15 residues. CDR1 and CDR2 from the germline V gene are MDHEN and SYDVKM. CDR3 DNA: TGTGCCAGCAACCCCCCGGGACAGGGGATCAATGAGCAGTTCTTC. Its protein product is CASNPPGQGINEQFF.

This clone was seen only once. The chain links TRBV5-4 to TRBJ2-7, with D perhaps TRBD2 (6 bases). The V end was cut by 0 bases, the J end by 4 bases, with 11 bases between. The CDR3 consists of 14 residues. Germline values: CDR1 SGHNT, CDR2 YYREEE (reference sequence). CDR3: CASSLDSGRYEQYF. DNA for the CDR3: TGTGCCAGCAGCTTGGACTCAGGGAGGTACGAGCAGTACTTC.

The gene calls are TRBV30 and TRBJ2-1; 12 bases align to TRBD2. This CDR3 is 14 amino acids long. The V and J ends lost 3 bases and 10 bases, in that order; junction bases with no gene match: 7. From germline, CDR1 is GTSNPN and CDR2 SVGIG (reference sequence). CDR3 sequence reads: CAWRASGRAGEQFF. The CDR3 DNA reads TGTGCCTGGAGGGCTAGCGGGAGGGCCGGGGAGCAGTTCTTC.

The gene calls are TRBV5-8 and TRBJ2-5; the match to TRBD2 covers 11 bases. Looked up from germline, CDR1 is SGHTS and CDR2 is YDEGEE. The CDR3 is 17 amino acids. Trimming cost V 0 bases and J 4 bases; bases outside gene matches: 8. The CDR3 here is CASSLGVDGTSGETQYF. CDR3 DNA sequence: TGTGCCAGCAGCTTGGGGGTTGATGGGACTAGCGGAGAGACCCAGTACTTC.

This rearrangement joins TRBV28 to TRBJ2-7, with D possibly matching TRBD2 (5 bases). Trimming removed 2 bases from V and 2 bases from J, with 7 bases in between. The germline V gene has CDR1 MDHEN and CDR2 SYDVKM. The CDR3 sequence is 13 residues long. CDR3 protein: CASSLPGTYEQYF. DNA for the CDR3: TGTGCCAGCAGTTTACCGGGAACCTACGAGCAGTACTTC.

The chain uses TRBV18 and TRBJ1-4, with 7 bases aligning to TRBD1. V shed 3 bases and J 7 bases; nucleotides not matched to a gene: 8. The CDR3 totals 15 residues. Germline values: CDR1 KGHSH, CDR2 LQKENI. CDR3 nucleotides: TGTGCCAGCTCACCGACAGGGTACGGGGCTGAAAAACTGTTTTTT. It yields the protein CASSPTGYGAEKLFF. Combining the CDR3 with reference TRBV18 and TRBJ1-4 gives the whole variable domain NAGVMQNPRHLVRRRGQEARLRCSPMKGHSHVYWYRQLPEEGLKFMVYLQKENIIDESGMPKERFSAEFPKEGPSILRIQQVVRGDSAAYFCASSPTGYGAEKLFFGSGTQLSVL.

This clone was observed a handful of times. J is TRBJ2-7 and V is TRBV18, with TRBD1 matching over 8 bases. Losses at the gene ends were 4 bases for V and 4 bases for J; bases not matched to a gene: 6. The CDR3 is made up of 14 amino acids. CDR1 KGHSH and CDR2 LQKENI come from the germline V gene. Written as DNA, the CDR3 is TGTGCCAGCTCACTCGGACAGGGTAGATACGAGCAGTACTTC. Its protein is CASSLGQGRYEQYF.

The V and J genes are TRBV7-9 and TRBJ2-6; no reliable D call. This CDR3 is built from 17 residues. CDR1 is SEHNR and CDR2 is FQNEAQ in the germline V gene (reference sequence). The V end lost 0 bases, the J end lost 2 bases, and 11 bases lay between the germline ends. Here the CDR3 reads CASSLAPTHPGANVLTF. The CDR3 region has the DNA TGTGCCAGCAGCTTAGCGCCAACGCATCCTGGGGCCAACGTCCTGACTTTC.